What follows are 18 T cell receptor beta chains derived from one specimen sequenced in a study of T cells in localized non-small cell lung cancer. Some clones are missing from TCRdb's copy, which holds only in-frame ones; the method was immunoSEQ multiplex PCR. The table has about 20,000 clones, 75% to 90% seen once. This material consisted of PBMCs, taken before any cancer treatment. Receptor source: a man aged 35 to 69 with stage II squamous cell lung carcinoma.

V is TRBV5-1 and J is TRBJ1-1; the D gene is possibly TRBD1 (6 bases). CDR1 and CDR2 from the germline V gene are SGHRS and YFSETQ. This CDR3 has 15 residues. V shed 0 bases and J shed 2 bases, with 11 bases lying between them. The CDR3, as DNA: TGCGCCAGCAGCTTGGGCGGGGGCTTTAACACTGAAGCTTTCTTT. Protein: CASSLGGGFNTEAFF.

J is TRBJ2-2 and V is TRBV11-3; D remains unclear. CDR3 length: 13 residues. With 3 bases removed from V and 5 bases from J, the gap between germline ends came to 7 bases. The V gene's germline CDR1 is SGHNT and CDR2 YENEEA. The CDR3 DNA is TGTGCCAGCAGCTTTATCCGGACCGGGGAGCTGTTTTTT. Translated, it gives CASSFIRTGELFF.

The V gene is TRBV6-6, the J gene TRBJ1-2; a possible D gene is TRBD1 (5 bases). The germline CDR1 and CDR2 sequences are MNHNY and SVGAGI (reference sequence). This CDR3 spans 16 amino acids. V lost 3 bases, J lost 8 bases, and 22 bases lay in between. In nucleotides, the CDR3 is TGTGCCAGCAGTTATTTGGTCGCGGCCAGGGCGAGCGGCTACACCTTC. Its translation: CASSYLVAARASGYTF.

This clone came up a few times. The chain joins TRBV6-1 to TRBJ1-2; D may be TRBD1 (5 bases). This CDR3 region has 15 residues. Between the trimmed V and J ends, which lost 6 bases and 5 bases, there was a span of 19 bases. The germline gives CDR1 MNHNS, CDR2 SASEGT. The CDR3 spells CASSSLAGRRYGYTF. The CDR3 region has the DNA TGTGCCAGCAGCAGTTTGGCGGGACGCCGATATGGCTACACCTTC.

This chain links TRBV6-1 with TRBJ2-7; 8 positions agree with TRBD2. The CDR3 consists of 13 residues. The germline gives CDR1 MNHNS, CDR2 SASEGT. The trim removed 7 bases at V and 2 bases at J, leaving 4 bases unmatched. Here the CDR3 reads CASTLAGTYEQYF. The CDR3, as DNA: TGTGCCAGCACGTTAGCGGGAACCTACGAGCAGTACTTC.

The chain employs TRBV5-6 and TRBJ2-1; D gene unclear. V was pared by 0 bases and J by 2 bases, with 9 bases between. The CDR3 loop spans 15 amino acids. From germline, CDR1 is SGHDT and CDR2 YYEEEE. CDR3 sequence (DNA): TGTGCCAGCAGCTTGGGTGTGGGGACCTACAATGAGCAGTTCTTC. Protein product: CASSLGVGTYNEQFF.

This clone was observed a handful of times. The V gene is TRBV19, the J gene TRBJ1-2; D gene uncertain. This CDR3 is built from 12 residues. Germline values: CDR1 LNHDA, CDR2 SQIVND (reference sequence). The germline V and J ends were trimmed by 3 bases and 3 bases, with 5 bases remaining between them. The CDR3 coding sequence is TGTGCCAGTAGTATGGGCGACTATGGCTACACCTTC. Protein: CASSMGDYGYTF.

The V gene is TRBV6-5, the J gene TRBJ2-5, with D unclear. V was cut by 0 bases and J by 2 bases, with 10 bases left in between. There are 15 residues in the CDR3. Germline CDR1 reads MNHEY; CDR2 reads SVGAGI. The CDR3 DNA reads TGTGCCAGCAGTTACTCAGACAACCAACAAGAGACCCAGTACTTC. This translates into CASSYSDNQQETQYF.

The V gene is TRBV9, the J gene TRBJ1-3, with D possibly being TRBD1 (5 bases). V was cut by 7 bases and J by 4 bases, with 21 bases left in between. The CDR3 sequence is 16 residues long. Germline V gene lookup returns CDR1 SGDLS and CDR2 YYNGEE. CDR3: CASGSQGGQGGNTIYF. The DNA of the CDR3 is TGTGCCAGCGGGTCTCAGGGAGGGCAAGGAGGAAACACCATATATTTT.

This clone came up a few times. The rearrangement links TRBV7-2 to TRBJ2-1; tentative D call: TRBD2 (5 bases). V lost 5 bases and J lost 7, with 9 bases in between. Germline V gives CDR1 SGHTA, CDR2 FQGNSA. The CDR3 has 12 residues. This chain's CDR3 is CASSNPGNEQFF. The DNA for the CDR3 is TGTGCCAGCAGCAACCCGGGGAATGAGCAGTTCTTC.

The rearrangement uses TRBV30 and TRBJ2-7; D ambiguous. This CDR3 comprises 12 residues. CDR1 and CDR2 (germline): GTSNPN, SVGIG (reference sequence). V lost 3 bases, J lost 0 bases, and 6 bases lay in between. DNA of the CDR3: TGTGCCTGGAGAAAAGCCTCCTACGAGCAGTACTTC. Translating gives CAWRKASYEQYF.

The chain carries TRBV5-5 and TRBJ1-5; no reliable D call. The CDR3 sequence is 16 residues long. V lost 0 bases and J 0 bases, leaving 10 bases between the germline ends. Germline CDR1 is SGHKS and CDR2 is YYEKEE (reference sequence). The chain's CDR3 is CASSLETGSSNQPQHF. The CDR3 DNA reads TGTGCCAGCAGCTTGGAGACGGGGAGTAGCAATCAGCCCCAGCATTTT.

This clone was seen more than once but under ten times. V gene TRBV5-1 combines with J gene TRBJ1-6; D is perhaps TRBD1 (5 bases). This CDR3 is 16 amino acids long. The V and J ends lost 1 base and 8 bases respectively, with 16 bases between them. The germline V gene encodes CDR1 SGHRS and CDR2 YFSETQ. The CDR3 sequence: CASSLTSGTADSPLHF. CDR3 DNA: TGCGCCAGCAGCTTGACCTCCGGGACTGCAGATTCACCCCTCCACTTT.

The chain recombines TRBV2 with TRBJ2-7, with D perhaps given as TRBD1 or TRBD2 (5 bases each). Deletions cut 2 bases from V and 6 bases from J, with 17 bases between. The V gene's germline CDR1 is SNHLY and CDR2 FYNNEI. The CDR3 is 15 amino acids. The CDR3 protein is CASSEKGPGLVEQYF. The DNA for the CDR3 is TGTGCCAGCAGTGAAAAGGGACCGGGGCTAGTCGAGCAGTACTTC.

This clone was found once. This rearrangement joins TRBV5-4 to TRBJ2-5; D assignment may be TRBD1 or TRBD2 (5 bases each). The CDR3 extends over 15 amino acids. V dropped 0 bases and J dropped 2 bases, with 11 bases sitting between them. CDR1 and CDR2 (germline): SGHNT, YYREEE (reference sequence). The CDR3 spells CASSLAGAPQETQYF. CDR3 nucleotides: TGTGCCAGCAGCTTGGCCGGGGCACCTCAAGAGACCCAGTACTTC.

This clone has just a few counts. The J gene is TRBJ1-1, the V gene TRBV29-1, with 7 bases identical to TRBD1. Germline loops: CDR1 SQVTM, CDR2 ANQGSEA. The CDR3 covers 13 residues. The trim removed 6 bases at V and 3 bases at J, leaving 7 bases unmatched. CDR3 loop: CSVGTAADTEAFF. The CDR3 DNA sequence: TGCAGCGTGGGGACAGCGGCCGACACTGAAGCTTTCTTT. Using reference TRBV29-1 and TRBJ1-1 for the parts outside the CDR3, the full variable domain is SAVISQKPSRDICQRGTSLTIQCQVDSQVTMMFWYRQQPGQSLTLIATANQGSEATYESGFVIDKFPISRPNLTFSTLTVSNMSPEDSSIYLCSVGTAADTEAFFGQGTRLTVV.

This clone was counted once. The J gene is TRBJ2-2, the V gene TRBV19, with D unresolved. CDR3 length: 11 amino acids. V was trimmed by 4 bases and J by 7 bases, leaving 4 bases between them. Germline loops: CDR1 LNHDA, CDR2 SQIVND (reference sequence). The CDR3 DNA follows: TGTGCCAGTAGTACATTCGGGGAGCTGTTTTTT. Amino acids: CASSTFGELFF.

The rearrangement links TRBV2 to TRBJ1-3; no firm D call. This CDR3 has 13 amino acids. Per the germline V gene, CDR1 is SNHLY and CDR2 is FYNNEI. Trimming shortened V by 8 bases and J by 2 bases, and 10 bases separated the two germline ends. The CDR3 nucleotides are TGTGCCAGCCAACTAGGCGCTGGAAACACCATATATTTT. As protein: CASQLGAGNTIYF.